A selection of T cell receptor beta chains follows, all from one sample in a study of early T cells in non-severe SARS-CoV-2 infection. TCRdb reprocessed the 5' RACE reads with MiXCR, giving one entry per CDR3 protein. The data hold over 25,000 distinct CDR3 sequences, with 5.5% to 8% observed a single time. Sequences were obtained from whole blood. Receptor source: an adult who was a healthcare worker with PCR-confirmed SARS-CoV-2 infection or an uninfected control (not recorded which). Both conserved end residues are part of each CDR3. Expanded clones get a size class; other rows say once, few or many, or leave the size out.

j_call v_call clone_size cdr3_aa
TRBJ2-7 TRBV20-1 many CSAPRLAGGSHEQYF
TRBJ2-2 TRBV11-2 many CASSPQLDTGELFF
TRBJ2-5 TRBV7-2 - CASNSGVLAHRETQYF
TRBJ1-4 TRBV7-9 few CASSTGHSTNEKLFF
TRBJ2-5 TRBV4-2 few CASSQLAGLSRTQYF
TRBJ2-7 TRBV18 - CASSPNPPLMGQDSYEQYF
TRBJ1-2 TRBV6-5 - CASSYSAGTGLGGYTF
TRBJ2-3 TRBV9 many CASSVATSLTDTQYF
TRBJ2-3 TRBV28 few CASSLDSSTDTQYF
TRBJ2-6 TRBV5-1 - CASSLAFGVAAGANVLTF
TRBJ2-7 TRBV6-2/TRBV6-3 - CASRRQGAGTEQYF
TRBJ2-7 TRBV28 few CASKLGGKVSEQYF
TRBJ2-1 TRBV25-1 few CASSAPATSGSSYNEQFF
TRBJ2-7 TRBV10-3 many CAISESLNEQYF
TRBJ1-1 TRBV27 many CASSLSSVSTPRTEAFF
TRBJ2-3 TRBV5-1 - CASSLALAGEGDTQYF
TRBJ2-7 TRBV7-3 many CASSLTPAYEQYF
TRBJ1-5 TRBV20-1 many CSARDLTNQPQHF
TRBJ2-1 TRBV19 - CASSITSGTSNEQFF
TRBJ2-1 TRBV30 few CAWNPYNEQFF
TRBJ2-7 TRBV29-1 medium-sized CSVGGAGSTYEQYF
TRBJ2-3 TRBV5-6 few CASSLRTGTTDTQYF
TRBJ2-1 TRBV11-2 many CASSLIGANEQFF
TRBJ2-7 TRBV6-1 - CASSAIGPGLAGGPGEQYF
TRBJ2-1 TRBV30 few CAWSVRVPGLKNEQFF
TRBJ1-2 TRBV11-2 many CASSLDLADRGRRGYTF
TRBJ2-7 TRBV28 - CASSLLRGSSYEQYF
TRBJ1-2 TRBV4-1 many CASSQALLSGYTF
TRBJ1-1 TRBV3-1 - CAASGVFGTEAFF
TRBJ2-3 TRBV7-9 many CASSRITDTQYF
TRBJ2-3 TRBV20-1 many CSASSPGQGTDTQYF
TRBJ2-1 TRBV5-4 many CASSGGRLAGGRNEQFF
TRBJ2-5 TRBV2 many CATTIRDSQETQYF
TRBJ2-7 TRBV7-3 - CASSPNRRNEQYF
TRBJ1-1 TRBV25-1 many CASSELASGGAFF
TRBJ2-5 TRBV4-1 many CASRGGRDQETQYF